A selection of T cell receptor beta chains follows, all from one sample in a study of Ad26.COV2.S vaccination and SARS-CoV-2 variants. Sequencing was performed with immunoSEQ multiplex PCR; in TCRdb, only in-frame clones are kept and a portion is missing. This sample yields roughly 350,000 clones, of which over 75% are seen a single time; 3.4% belongs to the top ten. This specimen was peripheral blood, taken in a trial of Ad26.COV2.S vaccine versus placebo. All receptors derive from a person between 18 and 60 years old who received the Ad26.COV2.S COVID-19 vaccine or a placebo. Each CDR3 is given with its conserved first and last residue. Each record gives: D gene, V gene, clone size, J gene, CDR3 protein, CDR3 DNA. D genes are given only for firm matches. Part of the rows lack a size; the others show once, few, many or a class for expanded clones.

D: -; V: TRBV21-1; size: -; J: TRBJ1-1; CDR3: CASSKTGVGTEAFF; DNA: TGTGCCAGCAGCAAAACAGGGGTGGGCACTGAAGCTTTCTTT
D: TRBD2; V: TRBV4-3; size: -; J: TRBJ2-1; CDR3: CASSQEWSLAGGNNEQFF; DNA: TGCGCCAGCAGCCAAGAATGGAGTCTAGCGGGGGGTAACAATGAGCAGTTCTTC
D: -; V: TRBV18; size: few; J: TRBJ2-1; CDR3: CASSPIRGRGDAQFF; DNA: TGTGCCAGCTCACCAATTAGGGGAAGGGGGGACGCGCAGTTCTTC
D: -; V: TRBV15; size: -; J: TRBJ2-5; CDR3: CATSRDKDGPGTQYF; DNA: TGTGCCACCAGCAGAGATAAGGACGGGCCAGGGACCCAGTACTTC
D: -; V: TRBV7-9; size: -; J: TRBJ2-5; CDR3: CASSLAIRGLLDF; DNA: TGTGCCAGCAGCTTAGCGATTCGGGGCCTCTTGGACTTC
D: -; V: TRBV7-9; size: -; J: TRBJ1-4; CDR3: CASSFQGIETNEKLFF; DNA: TGTGCCAGCAGCTTCCAGGGTATAGAAACTAATGAAAAACTGTTTTTT
D: TRBD2; V: TRBV7-9; size: -; J: TRBJ2-7; CDR3: CASSLVSGGPYEQYF; DNA: TGTGCCAGCAGCTTAGTTAGCGGGGGGCCCTACGAGCAGTACTTC
D: -; V: TRBV25-1; size: -; J: TRBJ1-2; CDR3: CASLEGYGYTF; DNA: TGTGCCAGCTTGGAGGGCTATGGCTACACCTTC
D: -; V: TRBV12-3/TRBV12-4; size: few; J: TRBJ2-7; CDR3: CASSLPGSEQYF; DNA: TGTGCCAGCAGTTTACCAGGTTCCGAGCAGTACTTC
D: TRBD1; V: TRBV2; size: -; J: TRBJ2-5; CDR3: CASSDPEDREKETQYF; DNA: TGTGCCAGCAGTGACCCAGAGGACAGGGAGAAAGAGACCCAGTACTTC
D: -; V: TRBV5-4; size: -; J: TRBJ2-5; CDR3: CASSVGRGAQETQYF; DNA: TGTGCCAGCAGCGTGGGGAGGGGGGCGCAAGAGACCCAGTACTTC
D: -; V: TRBV19; size: -; J: TRBJ1-5; CDR3: CASTPTANQPQHF; DNA: TGTGCCAGTACCCCGACAGCCAATCAGCCCCAGCATTTT
D: -; V: TRBV6-4; size: -; J: TRBJ2-2; CDR3: CASSVLGLPNTGELFF; DNA: TGTGCCAGCAGTGTACTGGGACTGCCCAACACCGGGGAGCTGTTTTTT
D: TRBD1; V: TRBV25-1; size: -; J: TRBJ1-3; CDR3: CASSEGDRVAGNTIYF; DNA: TGTGCCAGCAGTGAAGGGGACAGGGTTGCTGGAAACACCATATATTTT
D: -; V: TRBV2; size: -; J: TRBJ2-5; CDR3: CASSDSGRAQETQYF; DNA: TGTGCCAGCAGTGACAGCGGCCGGGCCCAAGAGACCCAGTACTTC
D: -; V: TRBV11-2; size: once; J: TRBJ1-1; CDR3: CASSLGGVKNTEAFF; DNA: TGTGCCAGCAGCTTAGGAGGAGTTAAGAACACTGAAGCTTTCTTT
D: TRBD1; V: TRBV27; size: -; J: TRBJ2-1; CDR3: CASSFLGQGSPEQFF; DNA: TGTGCCAGCAGTTTCCTTGGACAGGGCTCCCCTGAGCAGTTCTTC
D: TRBD2; V: TRBV6-5; size: -; J: TRBJ2-3; CDR3: CASSPGLAGFKQYF; DNA: TGTGCCAGCAGCCCGGGACTAGCGGGGTTCAAGCAGTATTTT
D: TRBD2; V: TRBV25-1; size: once; J: TRBJ2-7; CDR3: CASSEYNLAGGEQYF; DNA: TGTGCCAGCAGTGAATATAACCTAGCCGGGGGGGAGCAGTACTTC
D: -; V: TRBV14; size: -; J: TRBJ2-1; CDR3: CASSQRRASKDNEQFF; DNA: TGTGCCAGCAGCCAGCGCCGGGCCTCTAAGGACAATGAGCAGTTCTTC
D: -; V: TRBV2; size: -; J: TRBJ1-2; CDR3: CASPGRDNYGYTF; DNA: TGTGCCAGCCCTGGGAGGGATAACTATGGCTACACCTTC
D: TRBD1; V: TRBV5-6; size: -; J: TRBJ2-7; CDR3: CASSALRDSQYEQYF; DNA: TGTGCCAGCAGCGCTCTTAGGGACAGCCAGTACGAGCAGTACTTC
D: TRBD1; V: TRBV7-8; size: -; J: TRBJ1-1; CDR3: CASSDPQGGGTEAFF; DNA: TGTGCCAGCAGCGACCCACAGGGGGGTGGCACTGAAGCTTTCTTT
D: -; V: TRBV29-1; size: few; J: TRBJ2-7; CDR3: CSVEDLYEQYF; DNA: TGCAGCGTTGAAGATCTATACGAGCAGTACTTC
D: -; V: TRBV29-1; size: -; J: TRBJ2-5; CDR3: CSVRIFTGETQYF; DNA: TGCAGCGTTCGGATCTTTACTGGGGAGACCCAGTACTTC
D: -; V: TRBV21-1; size: -; J: TRBJ2-6; CDR3: CASSKFGGTGDPSGANVLTF; DNA: TGTGCCAGCAGCAAATTCGGGGGGACAGGGGACCCCTCTGGGGCCAACGTCCTGACTTTC
D: -; V: TRBV27; size: -; J: TRBJ2-1; CDR3: CASREIGGQLNEQFF; DNA: TGTGCCAGCAGGGAGATCGGGGGCCAACTCAATGAGCAGTTCTTC
D: -; V: TRBV27; size: -; J: TRBJ2-5; CDR3: CASSFRRQAQETQYF; DNA: TGTGCCAGCAGTTTCCGCCGACAGGCCCAAGAGACCCAGTACTTC
D: -; V: TRBV6-5; size: once; J: TRBJ1-2; CDR3: CASRAGGASYGYTF; DNA: TGTGCCAGCAGGGCGGGGGGCGCTTCCTATGGCTACACCTTC
D: -; V: TRBV6-5; size: -; J: TRBJ2-6; CDR3: CASSRQVSGANVLTF; DNA: TGTGCCAGCAGTCGACAGGTCTCTGGGGCCAACGTCCTGACTTTC
D: TRBD1; V: TRBV30; size: -; J: TRBJ1-2; CDR3: CAWSRDREYGYTF; DNA: TGTGCCTGGAGTAGGGACAGGGAATATGGCTACACCTTC
D: TRBD1; V: TRBV25-1; size: few; J: TRBJ1-6; CDR3: CASSGTGVGNSPLHF; DNA: TGTGCCAGCAGTGGTACAGGGGTTGGGAATTCACCCCTCCACTTT
D: -; V: TRBV2; size: -; J: TRBJ1-6; CDR3: CASRTGGLSYNSPLHF; DNA: TGTGCCAGCAGGACTGGGGGGCTCTCCTATAATTCACCCCTCCACTTT
D: -; V: TRBV12-3/TRBV12-4; size: -; J: TRBJ2-7; CDR3: CASSMRGEQYF; DNA: TGTGCCAGCAGTATGAGGGGCGAGCAGTACTTC
D: -; V: TRBV19; size: -; J: TRBJ2-7; CDR3: CASRPDWLSSYEQYF; DNA: TGTGCCAGTAGACCGGACTGGTTGAGCTCCTACGAGCAGTACTTC
D: -; V: TRBV6-6; size: -; J: TRBJ1-5; CDR3: CASSYGELSNQPQHF; DNA: TGTGCCAGCAGTTACGGTGAGCTAAGCAATCAGCCCCAGCATTTT